Below are 5 T cell receptor beta chains sequenced from a single sample in a study of blood T cell repertoires in COVID-19. The protocol was immunoSEQ multiplex PCR, while the TCRdb copy is restricted to in-frame clones and leaves out a portion. The sample carries roughly 63,000 clones, approximately 90% recorded once. Input material: peripheral blood. The receptors were sampled from a man between 60 and 70 years old with acute or convalescent COVID-19.

The rearrangement links TRBV7-2 to TRBJ1-3; 7 nucleotides align to TRBD1. The CDR3 is 17 residues long. Germline CDR1 and CDR2: SGHTA and FQGNSA. The ends lost 0 bases at V and 4 bases at J; junction bases unmatched: 9. The CDR3 nucleotides are TGTGCCAGCAGCTTAGCCGGTCAGGGACAGTCAGGAAACACCATATATTTT. This sequence encodes CASSLAGQGQSGNTIYF.

In DNA form, the CDR3 reads TGTGCCAGCAGCTTATACGGGACAGGGTCGGAGTATGGCTACACCTTC. It is translated as CASSLYGTGSEYGYTF. The chain links TRBV7-8 to TRBJ1-2; 9 nucleotides align to TRBD1. The CDR3 length is 16 residues. J was trimmed by 5 bases and V by 2 bases; bases with no gene match: 9. Germline values: CDR1 SGHVS, CDR2 FQNEAQ.

This chain connects TRBV30 to TRBJ2-3; TRBD1 matches at 10 bases. The CDR3 is 12 amino acids. Germline V gene data show CDR1 as GTSNPN and CDR2 as SVGIG (reference sequence). Germline trimming cut 6 bases from V and 7 bases from J; bases unmatched to any gene: 4. CDR3 protein: CACDRGQNTQYF. The CDR3 bases are TGTGCCTGCGACAGGGGGCAGAATACGCAGTATTTT.

The J gene is TRBJ2-1, the V gene TRBV6-5, with TRBD1 identical over 9 bases. Looked up from germline, CDR1 is MNHEY and CDR2 is SVGAGI. Germline trimming cut 6 bases from V and 8 bases from J; bases unmatched to any gene: 11. The CDR3 totals 15 residues. The CDR3 DNA sequence: TGTGCCAGCAGACACAACAGGGGGCGAGCGGATGAGCAGTTCTTC. This codes for CASRHNRGRADEQFF.

The chain combines TRBV5-1 with TRBJ2-3; TRBD2 matches at 9 bases. This CDR3 has 14 amino acids. Germline V gene lookup returns CDR1 SGHRS and CDR2 YFSETQ. Germline trimming cut 4 bases from V and 4 bases from J; bases unmatched to any gene: 4. CDR3 DNA sequence: TGCGCCAGCAGCAATAGCGGGAGAGCAGATACGCAGTATTTT. Amino acid sequence: CASSNSGRADTQYF.